Shown below are 6 T cell receptor beta chains from a single sample sequenced in a study of blood T cells in healthy people across ages. Primed by a sample-barcoded 5' primer and a J-beta primer mix, a second PCR proceeded for roughly 6 to 12 cycles. A single record per CDR3 protein comes from TCRdb applying MiXCR to the 5' RACE reads. The top ten clones hold about 11% of a sample with about 1.6 million distinct CDR3 sequences, about 35% of them seen once. The sample comprised blood. Every receptor here comes from a woman aged 30 to 39 in good health.

This clonotype was seen more than once but under ten times. This chain uses TRBV20-1 with TRBJ2-5; the D gene is possibly TRBD2 (6 bases). V lost 7 bases and J 2 bases, leaving 17 bases between the germline ends. CDR3 size: 14 residues. Germline CDR1 reads DFQATT; CDR2 reads SNEGSKA (reference sequence). The CDR3 region is CSVQSGGNQETQYF. The CDR3, as DNA: TGCAGTGTACAGAGTGGAGGGAATCAAGAGACCCAGTACTTC.

This clonotype was seen more than once but under ten times. CDR3 protein: CASSYRPGLAGHLNTDTQYF. DNA for the CDR3: TGTGCCAGCAGTTACCGACCAGGTCTAGCGGGCCACCTCAACACAGATACGCAGTATTTT. This chain joins TRBV6-5 and TRBJ2-3; 8 nucleotides agree with TRBD2. Trimming cost V 2 bases and J 2 bases; bases outside gene matches: 18. Per germline, CDR1 MNHEY and CDR2 SVGAGI. The CDR3 runs to 20 residues.

The chain has TRBV30 and TRBJ1-2, with TRBD1 matching 10 bases. Germline V gene sequence: CDR1 GTSNPN, CDR2 SVGIG (reference sequence). Trimming cost V 2 bases and J 8 bases; bases outside gene matches: 8. CDR3 length: 14 amino acids. CDR3 protein: CAWSPGQGMAGYTF. CDR3 nucleotide sequence: TGTGCCTGGAGTCCGGGACAGGGGATGGCCGGCTACACCTTC.

The V and J genes are TRBV6-6 and TRBJ2-1, with D hard to call. CDR1 MNHNY and CDR2 SVGAGI come from the germline V gene (reference sequence). Trimming cost V 7 bases and J 1 base, with 11 bases left between them. The CDR3 runs 14 residues. CDR3 residues: CASTPVASYNEQFF. In nucleotides, the CDR3 is TGTGCCAGCACCCCAGTAGCATCCTACAATGAGCAGTTCTTC.

Regarding this clonotype: This clone may be a read error of a much larger clone one base away. V usage is TRBV28 and J usage is TRBJ2-3; the match to TRBD1 covers 7 bases. Germline V gene sequence: CDR1 MDHEN, CDR2 SYDVKM. This CDR3 has 15 amino acids. The CDR3 region is CANSSGQVGTDTQYF. The CDR3 bases are TGTGCCAACAGTTCAGGACAGGTTGGCACAGATACGCAGTATTTT.

The sample holds a few counts of this clonotype. The J gene is TRBJ2-1, the V gene TRBV27; 14 bases align to TRBD2. The J segment lost 6 bases and the V segment lost 10 bases, leaving 8 bases of the junction unmatched. The CDR3 is 15 residues long. Germline CDR1 is MNHEY and CDR2 is SMNVEV (reference sequence). The CDR3 spells CATCRGTSGSNEQFF. CDR3 coding DNA: TGTGCCACCTGTAGAGGGACTAGCGGGAGCAATGAGCAGTTCTTC.